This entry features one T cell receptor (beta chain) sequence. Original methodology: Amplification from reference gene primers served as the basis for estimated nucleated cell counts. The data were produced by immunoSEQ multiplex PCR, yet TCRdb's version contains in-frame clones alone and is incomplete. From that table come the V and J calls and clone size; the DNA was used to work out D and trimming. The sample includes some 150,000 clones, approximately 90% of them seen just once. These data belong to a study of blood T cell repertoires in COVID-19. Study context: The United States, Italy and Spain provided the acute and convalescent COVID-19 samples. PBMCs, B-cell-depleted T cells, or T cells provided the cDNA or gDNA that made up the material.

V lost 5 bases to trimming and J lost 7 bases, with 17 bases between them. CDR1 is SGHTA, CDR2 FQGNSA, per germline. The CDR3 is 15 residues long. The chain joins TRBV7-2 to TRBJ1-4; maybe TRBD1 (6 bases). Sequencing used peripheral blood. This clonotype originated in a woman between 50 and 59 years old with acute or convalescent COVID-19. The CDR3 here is CASSQQAGEIEKLFF. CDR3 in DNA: TGTGCCAGCAGCCAACAAGCAGGGGAGATTGAAAAACTGTTTTTT.